Shown below are 16 T cell receptor beta chains from a single sample sequenced in a study of blood T cell repertoires in COVID-19. The assay was immunoSEQ multiplex PCR, and TCRdb's table has in-frame clones only and misses some. Counted here are approximately 58,000 clones, roughly 84% occurring once; the ten biggest clones make up 4.7%. The sequencing input was peripheral blood. Receptor source: a man aged 40-55 years with active COVID-19.

The chain links TRBV18 to TRBJ2-2; maybe TRBD1 (6 bases). The CDR3 has 19 residues. V was trimmed by 2 bases and J by 0 bases, leaving 19 bases between them. From germline, CDR1 is KGHSH and CDR2 LQKENI. CDR3 sequence: CASSPTTGIQYANTGELFF. CDR3 in DNA: TGTGCCAGCTCACCAACTACAGGGATACAATACGCGAACACCGGGGAGCTGTTTTTT.

The chain carries TRBV28 and TRBJ2-4, with a possible D match to TRBD1 (6 bases). V was pared by 3 bases and J by 1 base, with 13 bases between. There are 16 residues in the CDR3. CDR1 is MDHEN and CDR2 is SYDVKM in the germline V gene. The CDR3 DNA follows: TGTGCCAGCAGTTTGTCAGGGGAGATGGCCAAAAACATTCAGTACTTC. This gives the protein CASSLSGEMAKNIQYF.

This clone occurred once. This chain joins TRBV28 and TRBJ2-3, with 11 bases lining up with TRBD1. J was trimmed by 0 bases and V by 5 bases; bases with no gene match: 4. The CDR3 consists of 16 residues. CDR1 and CDR2 (germline): MDHEN, SYDVKM. The CDR3 region has the DNA TGTGCCAGCAGTCTCGGACAGGGGGCGAGCACAGATACGCAGTATTTT. Residues: CASSLGQGASTDTQYF.

The chain joins TRBV6-5 to TRBJ2-7; TRBD2 matches 7 bases. The V and J ends lost 6 bases and 3 bases, in that order; junction bases with no gene match: 2. The CDR3 runs to 12 residues. Per germline, CDR1 MNHEY and CDR2 SVGAGI. As DNA, the CDR3 is TGTGCCAGCAGAGGACTAGTCTACGAGCAGTACTTC. Its translation is CASRGLVYEQYF.

V usage is TRBV30 and J usage is TRBJ2-5; 10 bases are shared with TRBD2. Germline CDR1 is GTSNPN and CDR2 is SVGIG (reference sequence). The CDR3 has 17 amino acids. With 8 bases clipped from V and 5 bases from J, the junction kept 20 bases outside the gene matches. CDR3 in amino acids: CAHDQGLAGDSPETQYF. The CDR3 nucleotides read TGTGCCCACGACCAGGGGCTAGCGGGAGATTCACCCGAGACCCAGTACTTC.

This rearrangement joins TRBV9 to TRBJ2-5; D is uncertain. Looked up from germline, CDR1 is SGDLS and CDR2 is YYNGEE. This CDR3 contains 13 residues. The V end was cut by 2 bases, the J end by 4 bases, with 9 bases between. The CDR3 DNA is TGTGCCAGCAGCGTCACAGAAAGAGAGACCCAGTACTTC. This encodes CASSVTERETQYF.

The V and J genes are TRBV10-2 and TRBJ1-5, with 8 bases aligning to TRBD1. Trimming cost V 6 bases and J 5 bases; bases outside gene matches: 6. Germline CDR1 reads WSHSY; CDR2 reads SAAADI. The CDR3 length is 14 residues. For the CDR3, the DNA is TGCGCCAGCAGGGGACAGGCGACGGATCAGCCCCAGCATTTT. It codes for CASRGQATDQPQHF.

The rearrangement uses TRBV5-4 and TRBJ2-1; 7 nucleotides match TRBD2. This CDR3 has 11 residues. Germline assignment: CDR1 SGHNT and CDR2 YYREEE (reference sequence). V was pared by 0 bases and J by 16 bases, with 4 bases of the junction left unmatched. The CDR3: CASSLAGTIFF. In DNA form, the CDR3 reads TGTGCCAGCAGCTTGGCCGGGACTATCTTCTTC.

J is TRBJ2-2 and V is TRBV5-1, with 9 bases aligning to TRBD2. The J segment lost 10 bases and the V segment lost 2 bases, leaving 9 bases of the junction unmatched. CDR1 is SGHRS, CDR2 YFSETQ, per germline. The CDR3 is 15 amino acids. The CDR3 region is CASSLNSGRIEELFF. The CDR3, as DNA: TGCGCCAGCAGCTTAAATAGCGGGAGAATCGAGGAGCTGTTTTTT.

The genes are TRBV29-1 and TRBJ2-2; D call uncertain. Germline V lookup: CDR1 SQVTM, CDR2 ANQGSEA. The CDR3 runs 15 residues. V lost 4 bases to trimming and J lost 0 bases, with 12 bases between them. The CDR3 DNA sequence: TGCAGCGTTGTCTCGGGTCCTTCGAACACCGGGGAGCTGTTTTTT. This encodes CSVVSGPSNTGELFF.

The genes are TRBV30 and TRBJ2-7; tentative D call: TRBD1 (5 bases). V lost 2 bases, J lost 3 bases, and 14 bases lay in between. The germline gives CDR1 GTSNPN, CDR2 SVGIG (reference sequence). The CDR3 runs to 14 residues. The CDR3 DNA sequence: TGTGCCTGGAGTACAATGGGGCGGAACTACGAGCAGTACTTC. Translating it yields CAWSTMGRNYEQYF.

CDR3 DNA sequence: TGTGCCAGTAGTATGGGAGGAACAGGAGGAAACATTCAGTACTTC. This sequence encodes CASSMGGTGGNIQYF. This rearrangement joins TRBV19 to TRBJ2-4; possible D gene TRBD2, 6 bases. Germline values: CDR1 LNHDA, CDR2 SQIVND (reference sequence). The CDR3 loop spans 15 amino acids. V was shortened by 3 bases and J by 6 bases, with 15 bases between the two germline ends.

The gene calls are TRBV5-1 and TRBJ1-2; no definite D call. V was clipped by 3 bases and J by 6 bases, with 15 bases between them. Germline V gene lookup returns CDR1 SGHRS and CDR2 YFSETQ. The CDR3 is made up of 14 amino acids. This chain's CDR3 is CASSWEGNSDGYTF. CDR3 sequence (DNA): TGCGCCAGCAGCTGGGAGGGAAATTCCGATGGCTACACCTTC.

This clone has more than one count but fewer than ten. V and J are TRBV5-4 and TRBJ1-2; a possible D gene is TRBD1 (5 bases). The CDR3 runs to 14 residues. V gave up 2 bases and J gave up 8 bases, with 16 bases separating them. The V gene's germline CDR1 is SGHNT and CDR2 YYREEE (reference sequence). CDR3 in amino acids: CASSFGAGIEGYTF. CDR3 nucleotides: TGTGCCAGCAGCTTTGGGGCAGGGATAGAGGGCTACACCTTC.

This clone was counted once. CDR3 nucleotide sequence: TGTGCCAGCCGAGGATCCGCTAATGAAAAACTGTTTTTT. Protein: CASRGSANEKLFF. The V gene is TRBV27, the J gene TRBJ1-4; D is unclear. The germline V gene encodes CDR1 MNHEY and CDR2 SMNVEV (reference sequence). The V gene lost 8 bases and the J gene lost 3 bases, with 10 bases spanning the gap. This CDR3 has 13 amino acids.

This clone was found once. Its ends do not fully match the called genes, so a read error is possible. J is TRBJ2-3 and V is TRBV7-9, with a tentative D call TRBD2 (6 bases). The CDR3 contains 13 residues. Germline V lookup: CDR1 SEHNR, CDR2 FQNEAQ (reference sequence). Written as DNA, the CDR3 is TGTGCCAGCAACCCCGGGAGCACGGATACGCAGTATTTT. Translated: CASNPGSTDTQYF.